This T cell receptor (beta chain) was profiled in a study of blood T cells in healthy people across ages. Study conclusions and caveats: It was not possible, with unsorted PBMCs, to conclusively compare naive and antigen-experienced cells.

Germline lookup yields CDR1 SGHRS and CDR2 YFSETQ. The CDR3 has 14 amino acids. The V end lost 0 bases, the J end lost 3 bases, and 9 bases lay between the germline ends. About this clonotype itself: Its antigen is as yet unknown. A much larger clone is a single base away; this may be a read error.

Sample-barcoded 5' priming and a J-beta primer mix drove a second PCR of roughly 7 to 11 cycles. MiXCR, run by TCRdb on the 5' RACE reads, gives a single entry per CDR3 protein. The sample lists 700,000 to 850,000 distinct CDR3 sequences; about 36% were seen once. The source of this sequence is a man younger than 35 in good health. This rearrangement joins TRBV5-1 to TRBJ1-1; a possible D gene is TRBD1 (6 bases). The specimen sequenced was blood. The CDR3 is CASSLGDKDTEAFF. CDR3 bases: TGCGCCAGCAGCTTGGGGGACAAGGACACTGAAGCTTTCTTT.